This TCR beta chain is drawn from a study of T cell repertoires in cytomegalovirus infection. At the level of the study: It was the public TCR beta signatures that indicated both CMV infection and matching HLA type. Study-level findings and limits: CMV-specific HLA-C-restricted TCR beta clonotypes dominated the ex vivo response.

Trimming took off 2 bases at V and 6 bases at J, with 2 bases between the two ends. Germline-derived CDR1 and CDR2 are LNHDA and SQIVND (reference sequence). The CDR3 is made up of 11 amino acids. TCRdb independently ran MiXCR on the reads; one entry per CDR3 protein. The top ten hold roughly 12% of the sample, which has approximately 1,000,000 distinct CDR3 sequences, roughly 30% seen once. In this sample, this clonotype turned up a few times. Its cognate antigen is unknown. The sample consisted of cultured CD8+ T cells from PBMCs, taken from culture after CMV antigen stimulation. The receptor was derived from a human donor in good health (CMV status not recorded). Some clones in this sample may be carry-over from other donors' samples. The chain combines TRBV19 with TRBJ2-4; D gene unclear. The CDR3 region has the DNA TGTGCCAGTAGTATATCAAACATTCAGTACTTC. Its protein product is CASSISNIQYF. The full variable domain, in which reference TRBV19 and TRBJ2-4 provide the parts outside the CDR3, is DGGITQSPKYLFRKEGQNVTLSCEQNLNHDAMYWYRQDPGQGLRLIYYSQIVNDFQKGDIAEGYSVSREKKESFPLTVTSAQKNPTAFYLCASSISNIQYFGAGTRLSVL.